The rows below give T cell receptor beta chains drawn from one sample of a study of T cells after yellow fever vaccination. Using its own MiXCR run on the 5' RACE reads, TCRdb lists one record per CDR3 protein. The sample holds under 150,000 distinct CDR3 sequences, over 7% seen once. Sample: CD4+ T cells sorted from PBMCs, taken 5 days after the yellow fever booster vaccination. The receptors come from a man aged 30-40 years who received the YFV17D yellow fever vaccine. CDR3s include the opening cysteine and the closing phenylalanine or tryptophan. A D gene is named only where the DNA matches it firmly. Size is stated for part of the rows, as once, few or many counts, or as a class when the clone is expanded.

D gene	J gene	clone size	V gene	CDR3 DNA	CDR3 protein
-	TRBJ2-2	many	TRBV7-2	TGTGCCAGCAGCTTAGGGGCGACTAGGAACACCGGGGAGCTGTTTTTT	CASSLGATRNTGELFF
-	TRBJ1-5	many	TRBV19	TGTGCCAGTAGTTTTACAGGTAATAGCAATCAGCCCCAGCATTTT	CASSFTGNSNQPQHF
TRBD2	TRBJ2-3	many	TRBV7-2	TGTGCCAGCAGTCTTAGACTAGCATCCGATACGCAGTATTTT	CASSLRLASDTQYF
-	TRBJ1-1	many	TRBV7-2	TGTGCCAGCAGCTTACCGGGTAGCGCTGAAGCTTTCTTT	CASSLPGSAEAFF
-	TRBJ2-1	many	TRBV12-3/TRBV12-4	TGTGCCAGCGGTCGGGGCAATGAGCAGTTCTTC	CASGRGNEQFF
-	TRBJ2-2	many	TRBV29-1	TGCAGCGCAGACTTGGTTGCCGGGGAGCTGTTTTTT	CSADLVAGELFF
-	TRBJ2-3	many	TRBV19	TGTGCCAGTAGTATAAAGGACACAGATACGCAGTATTTT	CASSIKDTDTQYF
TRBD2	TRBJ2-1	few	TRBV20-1	TGCAGTGCTAGAGTCCGGGGGGAGGGAGAGAATGAGCAGTTCTTC	CSARVRGEGENEQFF
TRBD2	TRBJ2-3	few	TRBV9	TGTGCCAGCAGCGGGACTAGCGGGTTCACAGATACGCAGTATTTT	CASSGTSGFTDTQYF
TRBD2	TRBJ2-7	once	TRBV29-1	TGCAGCGTACAAGGCGGGGAGGGGCTCTACGAGCAGTACTTC	CSVQGGEGLYEQYF
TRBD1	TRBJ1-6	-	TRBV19	TGTGCCAGTAGTAACGACCGTACTCCGGGACAGGGTGATTCACCCCTCCACTTT	CASSNDRTPGQGDSPLHF
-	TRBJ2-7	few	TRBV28	TGTGCCAGCACCCTGGGTCGCCGCGGTGGAGGGCAGTACTTC	CASTLGRRGGGQYF
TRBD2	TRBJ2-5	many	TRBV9	TGTGCCAGCAGCGTAGCCCCGACTAGCGGGAGAGGAGAGACCCAGTACTTC	CASSVAPTSGRGETQYF
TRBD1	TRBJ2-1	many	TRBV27	TGTGCCAGCAAGGGCTTTTGGACAGGGGTTAATGAGCAGTTCTTC	CASKGFWTGVNEQFF
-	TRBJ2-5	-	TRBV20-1	TGCAGTGACCCACGCCGGCAAGAGACCCAGTACTTC	CSDPRRQETQYF
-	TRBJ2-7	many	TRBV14	TGTGCCAGCAGCCAAGATCGAGGGGCCCCATCAAGAGGCAAGCAGTACTTC	CASSQDRGAPSRGKQYF
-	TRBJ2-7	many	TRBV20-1	TGCAGTGCTAGCAGGGGTTACCCCTACGAGCAGTACTTC	CSASRGYPYEQYF
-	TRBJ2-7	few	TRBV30	TGTGCCTGGAGTGCGCAGTACGAGCAGTACTTC	CAWSAQYEQYF
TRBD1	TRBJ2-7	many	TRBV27	TGTGCCACGGCCTGGTGGGGGAAACAGGGGGCTGGCGAGCAGTACTTC	CATAWWGKQGAGEQYF
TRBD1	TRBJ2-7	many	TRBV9	TGTGCCAGCAGCTTCTCACCGCAGGGGGCTACGGGTGAGCAGTACTTC	CASSFSPQGATGEQYF
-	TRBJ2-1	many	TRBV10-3	TGTGCCACCACCGCGGGAACCGAGAATGAGCAGTTCTTC	CATTAGTENEQFF
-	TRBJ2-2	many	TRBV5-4	TGTGCCAGCAGCTTGAGACAGGACTTCACCGGGGAGCTGTTTTTT	CASSLRQDFTGELFF
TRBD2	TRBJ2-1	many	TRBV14	TGTGCCAGCAGCGAAGCGGGAGGCAGGGTTCGGCAGTTCTTC	CASSEAGGRVRQFF
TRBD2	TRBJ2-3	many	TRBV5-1	TGCGCCAGCAGCCGACAACTAGCGGGGACAGATACGCAGTATTTT	CASSRQLAGTDTQYF
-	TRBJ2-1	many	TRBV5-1	TGCGCCAGCAGCGAACCCCAGGGGCAGATCGGGTTCTTC	CASSEPQGQIGFF
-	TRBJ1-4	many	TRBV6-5	TGTGCCAGCAGTTATCGGGGGCCACCAACTAATGAAAAACTGTTTTTT	CASSYRGPPTNEKLFF
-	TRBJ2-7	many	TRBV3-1	TGTGCCAGCAGCCTGGGACTGGAAAAATACGAGCAGTACTTC	CASSLGLEKYEQYF
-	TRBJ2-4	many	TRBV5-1	TGCGCCAGCAGCATCCGGGACCCTCGGGTGAACATTCAGTACTTC	CASSIRDPRVNIQYF
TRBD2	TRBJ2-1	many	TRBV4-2	TGTGCCAGCAGCCCGAAGACTAGCGGGAGGGAACTGGGCGGGGGTGTTGAGCAGTTCTTC	CASSPKTSGRELGGGVEQFF
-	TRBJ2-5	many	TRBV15	TGTGCCACCAGCAGAGATCTAGAGACCCAGTACTTC	CATSRDLETQYF
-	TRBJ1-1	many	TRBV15	TGTGCCACCAGCAGAGGTACAGTTCTACTAGGGAACACTGAAGCTTTCTTT	CATSRGTVLLGNTEAFF
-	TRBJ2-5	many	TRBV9	TGTGCCAGCAGCGTTTCCGGGGGATTCCAAGAGACCCAGTACTTC	CASSVSGGFQETQYF
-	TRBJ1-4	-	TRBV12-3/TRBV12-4	TGTACCTGCAGTTTTGGCAGCGGGGGCCCCTCTAATGAAAAACTGTTTTTT	CTCSFGSGGPSNEKLFF
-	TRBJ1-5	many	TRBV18	TGTGCCAGCTCACCGGCAGGTTATAGCAATCAGCCCCAGCATTTT	CASSPAGYSNQPQHF
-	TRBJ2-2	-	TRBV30	TGTGCCCGACGATGGGGCGGTTTGCTTACCGGGGAGCTGTTTTTT	CARRWGGLLTGELFF
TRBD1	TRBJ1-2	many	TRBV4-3	TGCGCCAGCAGCCAAGGTGTTGGACAGGGTAACTATGGCTACACCTTC	CASSQGVGQGNYGYTF
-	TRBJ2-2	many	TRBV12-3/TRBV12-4	TGTGCCAGCAGTTTGATGGGCAGGGAGCTGTTTTTT	CASSLMGRELFF
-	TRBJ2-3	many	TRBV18	TGTGCCAGCTCACCCGATAGTGGGGTCGGCACAGATACGCAGTATTTT	CASSPDSGVGTDTQYF
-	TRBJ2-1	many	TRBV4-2	TGTGCCAGCAGCCAAGTCTTAGGGACTCAGTTCTTC	CASSQVLGTQFF
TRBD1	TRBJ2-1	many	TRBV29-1	TGCAGCCTGTCAGGGGGCAACTACAATGAGCAGTTCTTC	CSLSGGNYNEQFF
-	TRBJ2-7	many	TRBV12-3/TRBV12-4	TGTGCCAGCAGTTCGACTAGTTCCGAGCAGTACTTC	CASSSTSSEQYF